This T cell receptor beta chain came from a study of human T cells and chemical hapten exposure. Deletions cut 3 bases from V and 4 bases from J, with 11 bases between. This CDR3 contains 13 residues. CDR1 and CDR2 (germline): DFQATT, SNEGSKA (reference sequence). In this sample, this clonotype turned up a few times. Time point here: patch test 1, 2 weeks after DPC sensitization. The treatment here: therapeutic diphenylcyclopropenone sensitization with weekly scalp DPC. TCRdb passed the RACE reads through MiXCR, listing each CDR3 protein once. The data contain some 94,000 distinct CDR3 sequences, approximately 13% of them singletons.

The sequence was collected from a middle-aged woman with alopecia areata. Some clones in this sample may be carry-over from other donors' samples. Material: whole blood, obtained in connection with sensitization to the hapten diphenylcyclopropenone (DPC). The chain combines TRBV20-1 with TRBJ2-3; D is unresolved. The CDR3 nucleotides read TGCAGTGCTAGGTTGCGCTGGGCAGATACGCAGTATTTT. Protein product: CSARLRWADTQYF.